This T cell receptor (beta chain) was identified during a study of OX40 agonist ivuxolimab in advanced cancers. Study in general: The dose-escalation cohort was approximately 85% male, with a mean age of about 60 years, ranging about 20 to 79.

The CDR3 has 16 residues. The germline V gene encodes CDR1 MDHEN and CDR2 SYDVKM. V lost 5 bases, J lost 4 bases, and 12 bases stayed unmatched. The data were produced by immunoSEQ multiplex PCR, yet TCRdb's version contains in-frame clones alone and is incomplete. This sample carries under 55,000 clones, 85% to 95% of them seen once, and the ten largest clones take 24%. Findings and caveats of the study: Averaging showed that CD8+ T cells had more expanded clones than CD4+ did.

Remarks on this clone: Its target is unknown.

This TCR was sampled from an adult with an advanced solid tumor such as melanoma, head and neck, liver or kidney cancer. Source: CD4+ or CD8+ T cells sorted from blood, taken in a trial of the OX40 agonist ivuxolimab. The V gene is TRBV28, the J gene TRBJ2-5, with 8 bases aligning to TRBD1. This CDR3 is CASSHGAGQGGETQYF. CDR3 sequence (DNA): TGTGCCAGCAGTCACGGGGCCGGACAGGGCGGAGAGACCCAGTACTTC.